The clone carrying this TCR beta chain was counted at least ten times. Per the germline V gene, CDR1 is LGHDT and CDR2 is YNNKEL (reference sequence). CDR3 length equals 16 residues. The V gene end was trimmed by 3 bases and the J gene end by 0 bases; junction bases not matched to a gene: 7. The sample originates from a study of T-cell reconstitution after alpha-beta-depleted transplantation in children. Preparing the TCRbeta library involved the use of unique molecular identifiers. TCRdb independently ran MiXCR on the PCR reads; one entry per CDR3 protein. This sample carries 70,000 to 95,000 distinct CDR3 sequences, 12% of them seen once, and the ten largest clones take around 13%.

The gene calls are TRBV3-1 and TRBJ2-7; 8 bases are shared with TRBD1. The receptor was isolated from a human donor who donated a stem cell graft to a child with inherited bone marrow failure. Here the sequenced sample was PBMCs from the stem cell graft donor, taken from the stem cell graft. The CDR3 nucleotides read TGTGCCAGCAGCCACACAACAGGGGGATTCTCCTACGAGCAGTACTTC. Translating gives CASSHTTGGFSYEQYF.